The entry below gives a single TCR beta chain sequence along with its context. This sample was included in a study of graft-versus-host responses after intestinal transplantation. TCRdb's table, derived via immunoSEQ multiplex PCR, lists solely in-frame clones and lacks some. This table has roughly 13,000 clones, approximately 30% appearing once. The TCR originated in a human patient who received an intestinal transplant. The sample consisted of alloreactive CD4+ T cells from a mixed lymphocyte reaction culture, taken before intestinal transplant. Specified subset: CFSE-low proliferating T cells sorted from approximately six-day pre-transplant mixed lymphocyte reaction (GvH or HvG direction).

CDR3 DNA sequence: TGCGCCAGCAGCTTAAGGCTAGCGGGAGGGCCTGAGCAGTTCTTC. Residues: CASSLRLAGGPEQFF. The genes are TRBV5-1 and TRBJ2-1; 12 bases map to TRBD2. The CDR3 covers 15 residues. Germline loops: CDR1 SGHRS, CDR2 YFSETQ. The V and J ends lost 2 bases and 9 bases, in that order; junction bases with no gene match: 6.